This T cell receptor (beta chain) was observed in a study of monozygotic twins with inflammatory bowel disease. Findings and limits, study-wide: Researchers were unable to tell different T cell subtypes apart.

From the 5' RACE reads, TCRdb lists one entry per CDR3 protein and no DNA. The sample holds approximately 420,000 distinct CDR3 sequences. The CDR3 spans 13 residues. CDR1 and CDR2 from the germline V gene are ENHRY and SYGVKD. As regards this clonotype: Its antigen is not identified.

Input material: blood. This receptor was identified in a human donor with ulcerative colitis or Crohn's disease, or a healthy co-twin of an affected twin (not recorded which). The chain joins TRBV10-3 to TRBJ1-2. CDR3 in amino acids: CAIRPETNYGYTF.